This T cell receptor beta chain appears in the sequencing data of a study of Graves' ophthalmopathy and Graves' hyperthyroidism. As for the study in general: Hyperthyroidism is called stable when no ophthalmopathy develops within 18 months of follow-up.

The germline CDR1 and CDR2 sequences are SEHNR and FQNEAQ (reference sequence). Trimming stripped 6 bases from V and 5 bases from J, with 10 bases between. The CDR3 spans 12 residues. Amplification from RNA transcripts yielded the TCR beta CDR3 regions. An opening RT-PCR round employed HTBI primers and preceded a second-round multiplex PCR. TCRdb analysed the multiplex PCR reads with MiXCR anew, one entry per CDR3 protein. The sample holds around 1.1 million distinct CDR3 sequences, 35% to 40% seen once. This clonotype occurred many times. Uncontrolled infections, other autoimmune diseases, pregnancy or lactation barred patients from enrollment.

Sequencing used peripheral blood or thyroid tissue (not recorded which). The gene calls are TRBV7-9 and TRBJ2-5, with D possibly being TRBD1 (6 bases). The clonotype was recovered from an adult man with Graves' hyperthyroidism. CDR3 in amino acids: CASSGQTETQYF. As DNA, the CDR3 is TGTGCCAGCAGTGGACAGACGGAGACCCAGTACTTC.